The 14 T cell receptor beta chains reported below all come from one sample, sequenced in a study of blood T cell repertoires in COVID-19. The table came from immunoSEQ multiplex PCR; TCRdb's copy has only in-frame clones and leaves some out. This table has some 150,000 clones, 70% to 90% appearing once. What was sequenced was peripheral blood. These receptor sequences come from a woman aged 55-70 years with acute or convalescent COVID-19.

The chain employs TRBV5-1 and TRBJ2-6, with a weak D call TRBD2 (5 bases). V shed 4 bases and J shed 2 bases, with 22 bases lying between them. The CDR3 loop spans 19 amino acids. CDR1 and CDR2 (germline): SGHRS, YFSETQ. CDR3 sequence: CASSPDPGKVLAGANVLTF. The CDR3 coding sequence is TGCGCCAGCAGCCCGGACCCGGGGAAGGTGTTAGCTGGGGCCAACGTCCTGACTTTC.

The rearrangement uses TRBV5-1 and TRBJ1-6; D remains ambiguous. This CDR3 contains 15 residues. The V and J ends lost 0 bases and 6 bases respectively, with 10 bases between them. CDR1 and CDR2 from the germline V gene are SGHRS and YFSETQ. The DNA for the CDR3 is TGCGCCAGCAGCTTGGAAGTGAATAGTAATTCACCCCTCCACTTT. It yields the protein CASSLEVNSNSPLHF.

CDR3 sequence (DNA): TGTGCCTGGAGTGCCCAGACAGATACGCAGTATTTT. This sequence encodes CAWSAQTDTQYF. The chain carries TRBV30 and TRBJ2-3; D is unclear. The germline V gene has CDR1 GTSNPN and CDR2 SVGIG (reference sequence). V lost 1 base and J 3 bases, leaving 5 bases between the germline ends. This CDR3 is 12 amino acids long.

CDR3 sequence: CASSWQTGTTGNTIYF. The CDR3 DNA follows: TGCGCCAGCAGCTGGCAGACAGGAACGACTGGAAACACCATATATTTT. The gene calls are TRBV5-1 and TRBJ1-3; the D gene is possibly TRBD1 (6 bases). Germline V gene lookup returns CDR1 SGHRS and CDR2 YFSETQ. The CDR3 is 16 residues long. V was cut by 3 bases and J by 2 bases, with 15 bases left in between.

The V gene is TRBV10-3, the J gene TRBJ2-1; D is unclear. The CDR3 runs 11 residues. The V and J ends lost 7 bases and 6 bases respectively, with 7 bases between them. Germline V gene data show CDR1 as ENHRY and CDR2 as SYGVKD. CDR3 residues: CAIMVANEQFF. The CDR3 bases are TGTGCCATCATGGTGGCCAATGAGCAGTTCTTC.

The rearrangement links TRBV11-3 to TRBJ2-7; no reliable D call. V lost 0 bases and J lost 2, with 11 bases in between. The CDR3 runs 15 residues. Germline CDR1 and CDR2: SGHNT and YENEEA. CDR3 sequence reads: CASSLDLADPYEQYF. The DNA of the CDR3 is TGTGCCAGCAGCTTAGATCTGGCGGATCCCTACGAGCAGTACTTC.

The chain links TRBV6-2 or TRBV6-3 to TRBJ2-1; TRBD2 matches at 8 bases. The CDR3 is 14 amino acids. The germline gives CDR1 MNHEY, CDR2 SVGEGT. Trimming cost V 5 bases and J 16 bases; bases outside gene matches: 16. In nucleotides, the CDR3 is TGTGCCAGCAGTCCGGGGGGTAGCGGGGCCTATTTTTTCTTC. Translation: CASSPGGSGAYFFF.

This clone was picked up a small number of times. The chain recombines TRBV28 with TRBJ2-7; D is possibly TRBD1 (7 bases). Germline V gene lookup returns CDR1 MDHEN and CDR2 SYDVKM. Trimming took off 1 base at V and 1 base at J, with 17 bases between the two ends. The CDR3 runs 17 residues. In nucleotides, the CDR3 is TGTGCCAGCAGTTTATATACCAGGGGGGCGCGGTCCTACGAGCAGTACTTC. It encodes CASSLYTRGARSYEQYF.

With regard to this clone: This sample includes further DNA sequences coding for the same CDR3. The V gene is TRBV4-3, the J gene TRBJ2-2, with a tentative D call TRBD2 (6 bases). The germline V gene encodes CDR1 LGHNA and CDR2 YSLEER. V was shortened by 1 base and J by 5 bases, with 8 bases between the two germline ends. The CDR3 is 14 residues long. In DNA form, the CDR3 reads TGCGCCAGCAGCCAAGTTGGAGGGACCGGGGAGCTGTTTTTT. Translated, it gives CASSQVGGTGELFF.

This chain uses TRBV9 with TRBJ2-1; 8 bases match TRBD1. This CDR3 has 16 amino acids. Germline CDR1 and CDR2: SGDLS and YYNGEE. Unmatched junction bases numbered 17, after V lost 4 bases and J lost 11 bases. The CDR3 loop is CASSPDLTGAQRKQFF. The CDR3 region has the DNA TGTGCCAGCAGCCCGGATTTGACAGGGGCCCAACGTAAGCAGTTCTTC.

The CDR3 spells CASRPTSNEQFF. The CDR3 DNA follows: TGTGCCAGCAGACCTACTAGCAATGAGCAGTTCTTC. The rearrangement joins TRBV7-9 to TRBJ2-1, with a weak D call TRBD2 (5 bases). Germline V gene sequence: CDR1 SEHNR, CDR2 FQNEAQ (reference sequence). With 6 bases removed from V and 6 bases from J, the gap between germline ends came to 9 bases. This CDR3 spans 12 amino acids.

The chain couples TRBV5-6 to TRBJ2-7, with D possibly being TRBD1 (6 bases). The CDR3 consists of 14 residues. CDR1 and CDR2 (germline): SGHDT, YYEEEE. Trimming pared 6 bases from V and 3 bases from J, leaving 16 bases between. The CDR3 loop reads CASTFGTTDYEQYF. The CDR3 DNA reads TGTGCCAGCACCTTCGGGACAACAGACTACGAGCAGTACTTC.

The chain combines TRBV5-5 with TRBJ2-3; D not resolved. The germline V gene has CDR1 SGHKS and CDR2 YYEKEE (reference sequence). The CDR3 runs 11 residues. V was pared by 4 bases and J by 3 bases, with 3 bases between. CDR3 DNA sequence: TGTGCCAGCAGCCGGACAGATACGCAGTATTTT. Amino acids: CASSRTDTQYF.

The V call is TRBV7-6, the J call TRBJ2-5; tentative D call: TRBD2 (6 bases). CDR3 length: 17 amino acids. CDR1 and CDR2 from the germline V gene are SGHVS and FNYEAQ. The germline V and J ends were trimmed by 1 base and 7 bases, with 22 bases remaining between them. CDR3 in DNA: TGTGCCAGCAGCTTAGTGGTTTCGGGAGTGGGGCGCGGGACCCAGTACTTC. This sequence encodes CASSLVVSGVGRGTQYF.